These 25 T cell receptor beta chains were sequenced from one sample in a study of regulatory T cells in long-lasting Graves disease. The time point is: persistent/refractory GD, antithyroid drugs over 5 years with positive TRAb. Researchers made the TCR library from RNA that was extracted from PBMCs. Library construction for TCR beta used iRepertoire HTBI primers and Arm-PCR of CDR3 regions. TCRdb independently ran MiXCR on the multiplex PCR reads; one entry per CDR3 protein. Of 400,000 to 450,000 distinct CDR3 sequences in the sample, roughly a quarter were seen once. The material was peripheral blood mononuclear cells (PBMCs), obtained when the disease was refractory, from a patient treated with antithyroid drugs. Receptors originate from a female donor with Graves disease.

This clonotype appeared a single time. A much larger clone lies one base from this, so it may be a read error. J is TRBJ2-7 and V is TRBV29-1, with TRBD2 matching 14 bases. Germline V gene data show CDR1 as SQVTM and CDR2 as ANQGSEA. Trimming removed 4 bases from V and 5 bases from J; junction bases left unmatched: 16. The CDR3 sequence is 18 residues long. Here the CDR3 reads CSVVFLPGLAGVSHEQYF. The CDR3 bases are TGCAGCGTTGTGTTTTTGCCGGGACTAGCGGGAGTGTCCCACGAGCAGTACTTC.

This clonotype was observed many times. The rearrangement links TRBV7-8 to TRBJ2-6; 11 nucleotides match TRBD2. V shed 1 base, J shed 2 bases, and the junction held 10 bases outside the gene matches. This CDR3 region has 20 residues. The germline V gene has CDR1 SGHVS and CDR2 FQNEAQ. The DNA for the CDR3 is TGTGCCAGCAGCTTAGTGGCTAGCGGGAGGATCCTGCCTGGGGCCAACGTCCTGACTTTC. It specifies CASSLVASGRILPGANVLTF.

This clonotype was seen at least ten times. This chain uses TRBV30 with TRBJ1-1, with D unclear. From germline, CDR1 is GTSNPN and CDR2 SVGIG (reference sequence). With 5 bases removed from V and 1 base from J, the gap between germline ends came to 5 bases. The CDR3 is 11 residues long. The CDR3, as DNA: TGTGCCTGGGGCAGGAACACTGAAGCTTTCTTT. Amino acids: CAWGRNTEAFF.

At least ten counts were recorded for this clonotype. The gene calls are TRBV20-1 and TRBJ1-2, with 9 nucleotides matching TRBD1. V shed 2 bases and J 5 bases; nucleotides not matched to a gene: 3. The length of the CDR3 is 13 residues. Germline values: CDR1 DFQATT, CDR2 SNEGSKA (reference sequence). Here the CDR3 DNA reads TGCAGTGCTAGATATGGGACAGGGTATGGCTACACCTTC. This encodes CSARYGTGYGYTF.

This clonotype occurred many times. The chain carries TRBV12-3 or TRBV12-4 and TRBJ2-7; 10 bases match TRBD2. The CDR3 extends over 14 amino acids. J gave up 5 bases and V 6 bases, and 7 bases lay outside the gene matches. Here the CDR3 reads CASRGSGRIDEQYF. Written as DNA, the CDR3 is TGTGCCAGCAGGGGTAGCGGGAGGATCGACGAGCAGTACTTC.

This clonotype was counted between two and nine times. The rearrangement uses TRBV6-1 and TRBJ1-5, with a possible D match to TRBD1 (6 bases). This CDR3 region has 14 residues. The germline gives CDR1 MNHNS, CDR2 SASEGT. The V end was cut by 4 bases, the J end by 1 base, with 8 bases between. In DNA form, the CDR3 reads TGTGCCAGCAGTGTGGGGGCAAGCAATCAGCCCCAGCATTTT. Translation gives CASSVGASNQPQHF.

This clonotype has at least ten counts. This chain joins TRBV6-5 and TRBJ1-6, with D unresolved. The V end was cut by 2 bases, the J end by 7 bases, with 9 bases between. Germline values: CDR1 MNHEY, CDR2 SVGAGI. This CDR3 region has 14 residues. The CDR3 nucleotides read TGTGCCAGCAGTTACCAGGAAGGAAATTCACCCCTCCACTTT. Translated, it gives CASSYQEGNSPLHF.

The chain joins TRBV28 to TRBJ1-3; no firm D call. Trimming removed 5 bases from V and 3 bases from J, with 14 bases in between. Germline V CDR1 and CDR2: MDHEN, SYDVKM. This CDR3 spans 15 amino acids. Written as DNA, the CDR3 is TGTGCCAGCAGTCCCCAGAGAGTGAGTGGAAACACCATATATTTT. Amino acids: CASSPQRVSGNTIYF.

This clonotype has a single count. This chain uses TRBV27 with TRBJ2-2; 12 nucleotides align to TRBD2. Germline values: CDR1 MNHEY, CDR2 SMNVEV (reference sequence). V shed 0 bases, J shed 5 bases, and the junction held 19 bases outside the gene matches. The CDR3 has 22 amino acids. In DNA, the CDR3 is TGTGCCAGCAGTTTATCGGGATTCGGACTAGCGGGACGGGGGGGAGGAACCGGGGAGCTGTTTTTT. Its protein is CASSLSGFGLAGRGGGTGELFF.

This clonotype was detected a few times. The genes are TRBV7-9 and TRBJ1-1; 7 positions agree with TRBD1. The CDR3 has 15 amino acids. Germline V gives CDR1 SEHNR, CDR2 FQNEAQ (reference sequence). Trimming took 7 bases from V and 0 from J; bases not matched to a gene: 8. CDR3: CASKRQGVLNTEAFF. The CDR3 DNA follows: TGTGCCAGCAAAAGACAGGGAGTCTTGAACACTGAAGCTTTCTTT.

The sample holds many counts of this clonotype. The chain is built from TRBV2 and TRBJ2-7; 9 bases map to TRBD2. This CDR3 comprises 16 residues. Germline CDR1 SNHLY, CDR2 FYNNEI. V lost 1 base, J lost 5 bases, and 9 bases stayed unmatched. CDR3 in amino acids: CASSEERSGRHNEQYF. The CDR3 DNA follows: TGTGCCAGCAGTGAAGAACGAAGCGGGAGGCACAACGAGCAGTACTTC.

The CDR3 region is CASSVRPRGVPPNEQFF. The CDR3 region has the DNA TGTGCCAGCAGTGTACGGCCCAGGGGAGTCCCCCCCAATGAGCAGTTCTTC. The rearrangement uses TRBV2 and TRBJ2-1; the D gene is possibly TRBD1 (6 bases). The CDR3 is 17 residues long. The germline V gene has CDR1 SNHLY and CDR2 FYNNEI. Trimming took 4 bases from V and 6 from J, leaving 22 bases between them.

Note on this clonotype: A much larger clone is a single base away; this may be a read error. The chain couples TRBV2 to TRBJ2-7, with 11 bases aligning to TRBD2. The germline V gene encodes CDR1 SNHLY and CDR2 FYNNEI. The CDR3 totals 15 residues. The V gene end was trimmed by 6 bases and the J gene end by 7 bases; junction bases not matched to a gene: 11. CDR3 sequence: CASSGIAGGPDEQYF. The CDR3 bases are TGTGCCAGCAGCGGAATAGCGGGAGGGCCGGATGAGCAGTACTTC.

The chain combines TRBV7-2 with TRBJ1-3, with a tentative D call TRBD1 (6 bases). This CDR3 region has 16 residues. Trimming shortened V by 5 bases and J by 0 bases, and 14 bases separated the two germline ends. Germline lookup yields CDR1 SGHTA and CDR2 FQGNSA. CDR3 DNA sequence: TGTGCCAGCAGCGCTCGGGTGACAGGCTCTGGAAACACCATATATTTT. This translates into CASSARVTGSGNTIYF. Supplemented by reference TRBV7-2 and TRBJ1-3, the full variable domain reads GAGVSQSPSNKVTEKGKDVELRCDPISGHTALYWYRQSLGQGLEFLIYFQGNSAPDKSGLPSDRFSAERTGGSVSTLTIQRTQQEDSAVYLCASSARVTGSGNTIYFGEGSWLTVV.

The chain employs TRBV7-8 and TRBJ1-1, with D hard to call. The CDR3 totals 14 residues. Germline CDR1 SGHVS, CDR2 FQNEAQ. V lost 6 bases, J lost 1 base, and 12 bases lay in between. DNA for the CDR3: TGTGCCAGCAGGAAGAGGGCAGAGAACACTGAAGCTTTCTTT. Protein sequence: CASRKRAENTEAFF.

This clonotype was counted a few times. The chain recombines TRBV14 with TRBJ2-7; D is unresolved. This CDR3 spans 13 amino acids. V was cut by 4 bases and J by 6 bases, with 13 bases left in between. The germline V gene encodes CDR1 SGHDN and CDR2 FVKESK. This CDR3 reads CASSPNRWGEQYF. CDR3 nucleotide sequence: TGTGCCAGCAGCCCCAATCGATGGGGCGAGCAGTACTTC. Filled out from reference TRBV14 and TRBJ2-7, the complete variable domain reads EAGVTQFPSHSVIEKGQTVTLRCDPISGHDNLYWYRRVMGKEIKFLLHFVKESKQDESGMPNNRFLAERTGGTYSTLKVQPAELEDSGVYFCASSPNRWGEQYFGPGTRLTVT.

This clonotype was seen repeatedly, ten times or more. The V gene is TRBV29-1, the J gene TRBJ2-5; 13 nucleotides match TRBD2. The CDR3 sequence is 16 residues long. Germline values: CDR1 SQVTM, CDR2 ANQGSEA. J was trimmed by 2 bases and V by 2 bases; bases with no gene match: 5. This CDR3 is CSVEFLGLAGQETQYF. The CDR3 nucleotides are TGCAGCGTTGAATTCCTGGGACTAGCGGGACAAGAGACCCAGTACTTC.

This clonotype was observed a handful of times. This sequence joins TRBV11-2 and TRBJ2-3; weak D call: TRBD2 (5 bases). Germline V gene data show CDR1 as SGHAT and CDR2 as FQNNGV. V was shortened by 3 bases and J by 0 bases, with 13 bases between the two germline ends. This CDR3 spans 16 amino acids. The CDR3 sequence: CASSFTVGLSTDTQYF. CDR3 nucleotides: TGTGCCAGCAGCTTTACGGTCGGACTTAGCACAGATACGCAGTATTTT.

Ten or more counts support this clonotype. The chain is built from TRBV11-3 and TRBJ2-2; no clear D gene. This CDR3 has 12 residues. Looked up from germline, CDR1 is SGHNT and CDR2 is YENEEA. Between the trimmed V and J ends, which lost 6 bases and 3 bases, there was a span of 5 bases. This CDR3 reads CASRQDTGELFF. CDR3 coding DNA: TGTGCCAGCAGGCAAGACACCGGGGAGCTGTTTTTT.

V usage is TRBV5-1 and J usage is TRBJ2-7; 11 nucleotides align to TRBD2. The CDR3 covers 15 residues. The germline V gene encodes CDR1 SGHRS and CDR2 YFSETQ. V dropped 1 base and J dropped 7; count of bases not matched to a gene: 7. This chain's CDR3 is CASSLTSGGAGEQYF. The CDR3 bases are TGCGCCAGCAGCTTGACTAGCGGGGGAGCTGGGGAGCAGTACTTC.

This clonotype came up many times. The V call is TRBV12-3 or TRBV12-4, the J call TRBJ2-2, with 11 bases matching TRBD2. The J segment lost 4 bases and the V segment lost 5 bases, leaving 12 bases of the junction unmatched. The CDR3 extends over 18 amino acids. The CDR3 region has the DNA TGTGCCAGCAGTCTCGACACACTAGCGGGAGAGGGCACCGGGGAGCTGTTTTTT. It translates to CASSLDTLAGEGTGELFF.

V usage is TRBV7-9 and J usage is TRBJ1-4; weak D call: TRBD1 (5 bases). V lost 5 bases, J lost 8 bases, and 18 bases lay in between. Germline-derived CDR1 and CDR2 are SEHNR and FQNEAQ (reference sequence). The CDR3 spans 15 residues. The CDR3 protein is CASSLPSGLWEKLFF. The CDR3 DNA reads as TGTGCCAGCAGCCTCCCATCGGGACTCTGGGAAAAACTGTTTTTT.

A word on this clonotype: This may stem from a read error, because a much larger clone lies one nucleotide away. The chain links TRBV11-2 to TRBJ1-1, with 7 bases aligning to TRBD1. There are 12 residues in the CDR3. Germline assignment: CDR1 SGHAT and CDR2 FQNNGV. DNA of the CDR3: TGTATCACTCGGGACAGCGTGGGTCCAGCTTTCTTT. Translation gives CITRDSVGPAFF.

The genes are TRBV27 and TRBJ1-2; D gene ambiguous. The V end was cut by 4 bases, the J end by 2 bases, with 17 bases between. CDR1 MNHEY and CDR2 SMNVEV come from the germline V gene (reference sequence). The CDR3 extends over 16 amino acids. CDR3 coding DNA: TGTGCCAGCAGTTCCTATATGACGGAGAGCAACTATGGCTACACCTTC. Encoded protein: CASSSYMTESNYGYTF.

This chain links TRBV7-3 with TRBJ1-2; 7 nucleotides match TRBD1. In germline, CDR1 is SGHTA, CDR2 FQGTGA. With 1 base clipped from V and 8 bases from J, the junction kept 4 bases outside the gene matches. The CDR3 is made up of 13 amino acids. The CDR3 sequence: CASSLKQGSGYTF. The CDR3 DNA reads TGTGCCAGCAGCTTAAAACAGGGGTCCGGCTACACCTTC.